Listed below are T cell receptor beta chains from one sample, sequenced in a study of cytomegalovirus exposure and HLA in healthy donors. The assay was immunoSEQ multiplex PCR, and TCRdb's table has in-frame clones only and misses some. This table holds roughly 150,000 clones, under 90% found once. Sequenced sample: PBMCs. The origin of the receptors is a woman aged 18-30 years in good health and CMV-seropositive. The CDR3 runs from the conserved cysteine through the conserved F or W. Each record gives: J gene, V gene, D gene, clone size, CDR3 protein, CDR3 DNA. The D gene is left open where the match is weak. Clone sizes are given selectively: once, few, many, or a class where the clone is expanded.

TRBJ2-1 | TRBV27 | . | . | CASSLSGFEQFF | TGTGCCAGCAGTTTATCGGGCTTTGAGCAGTTCTTC
TRBJ2-7 | TRBV4-1 | TRBD2 | . | CASSQDWTGGPREQYF | TGCGCCAGCAGCCAAGATTGGACGGGAGGGCCGAGGGAGCAGTACTTC
TRBJ2-2 | TRBV10-1 | . | . | CASSESSGANTGELFF | TGCGCCAGCAGTGAGTCGAGCGGAGCGAACACCGGGGAGCTGTTTTTT
TRBJ2-7 | TRBV7-6 | TRBD2 | . | CASSFMGLAGGLHYEQYF | TGTGCCAGCAGCTTCATGGGTTTGGCGGGAGGATTACACTACGAGCAGTACTTC
TRBJ1-2 | TRBV7-9 | . | few | CASSPGPYYGYTF | TGTGCCAGCAGCCCAGGGCCCTACTATGGCTACACCTTC
TRBJ1-1 | TRBV25-1 | . | . | CASSETGIGHTEAFF | TGTGCCAGCAGCGAAACAGGGATAGGCCACACTGAAGCTTTCTTT
TRBJ1-5 | TRBV19 | . | . | CASSTPTGRALVYSNQPQHF | TGTGCCAGTAGTACCCCGACAGGCCGGGCGCTAGTTTATAGCAATCAGCCCCAGCATTTT
TRBJ2-3 | TRBV6-1 | . | . | CASSEYGGSTDTQYF | TGTGCCAGCAGTGAATATGGGGGGAGCACAGATACGCAGTATTTT
TRBJ1-4 | TRBV5-1 | . | . | CASRSIGTNEKLFF | TGCGCCAGCCGTTCCATCGGGACTAATGAAAAACTGTTTTTT
TRBJ2-1 | TRBV7-6 | TRBD2 | . | CASTPTGGVHNEQFF | TGTGCCAGCACGCCTACTGGGGGGGTACACAATGAGCAGTTCTTC
TRBJ2-7 | TRBV18 | . | . | CASSPQNEGRGVDEQYF | TGTGCCAGCTCACCACAGAACGAAGGCAGGGGAGTCGACGAGCAGTACTTC
TRBJ1-3 | TRBV15 | . | . | CATSRDRVVSGNTIYF | TGTGCCACCAGCAGAGATCGGGTGGTCTCTGGAAACACCATATATTTT
TRBJ2-1 | TRBV5-1 | TRBD2 | once | CASSLWGGDPYNEQFF | TGCGCCAGCAGCTTGTGGGGGGGAGACCCCTACAATGAGCAGTTCTTC
TRBJ1-3 | TRBV6-5 | . | . | CASSAASSGNTIYF | TGTGCCAGCTCCGCGGCTAGCTCTGGAAACACCATATATTTT
TRBJ2-2 | TRBV19 | TRBD1 | once | CASSTSGTVITGELFF | TGTGCCAGTAGTACTTCCGGGACAGTCATCACCGGGGAGCTGTTTTTT
TRBJ2-3 | TRBV25-1 | . | . | CASSPEFSTDTQYF | TGTGCCAGCAGTCCAGAATTCTCCACAGATACGCAGTATTTT
TRBJ2-2 | TRBV7-2 | TRBD1 | . | CASSLTGANTGELFF | TGTGCCAGCAGCCTGACAGGGGCAAACACCGGGGAGCTGTTTTTT
TRBJ2-7 | TRBV19 | TRBD2 | . | CASSFLAGAYEQYF | TGTGCCAGTAGTTTTCTAGCGGGAGCGTACGAGCAGTACTTC
TRBJ1-1 | TRBV7-3 | . | . | CASSSGHLNTEAFF | TGTGCCAGCAGCTCGGGACATCTGAACACTGAAGCTTTCTTT
TRBJ2-6 | TRBV14 | TRBD1 | . | CASSQGQGTNVLTF | TGTGCCAGCAGCCAAGGACAGGGGACCAACGTCCTGACTTTC
TRBJ1-1 | TRBV4-1 | . | once | CASSQPPRGMNTEAFF | TGCGCCAGCAGCCAACCGCCGAGGGGGATGAACACTGAAGCTTTCTTT
TRBJ2-2 | TRBV6-6 | . | . | CASSFRGMNTGELFF | TGTGCCAGCAGTTTCCGGGGGATGAACACCGGGGAGCTGTTTTTT
TRBJ2-7 | TRBV25-1 | . | . | CASSVDFSYEQYF | TGTGCCAGCAGTGTTGACTTCTCCTACGAGCAGTACTTC
TRBJ2-5 | TRBV9 | . | once | CASSVGLISSGETQYF | TGTGCCAGCAGCGTAGGGTTGATTAGCTCGGGGGAGACCCAGTACTTC
TRBJ2-2 | TRBV25-1 | TRBD2 | . | CASSPPGASGKSGELFF | TGTGCCAGCAGCCCTCCCGGGGCCAGCGGGAAGTCCGGGGAGCTGTTTTTT
TRBJ1-1 | TRBV15 | TRBD1 | many | CATSREGTGGMRTEAFF | TGTGCCACCAGCAGAGAAGGGACAGGGGGTATGCGCACTGAAGCTTTCTTT
TRBJ2-2 | TRBV7-9 | . | once | CASSRQGAGELFF | TGTGCCAGCAGTCGTCAGGGTGCCGGGGAGCTGTTTTTT
TRBJ1-5 | TRBV28 | TRBD1 | . | CVSRSDRVGQPQHF | TGTGTCAGCAGATCGGACAGGGTAGGCCAGCCCCAGCATTTT
TRBJ2-1 | TRBV30 | TRBD2 | once | CAWSVRLANEQFF | TGTGCCTGGAGTGTACGACTAGCCAATGAGCAGTTCTTC
TRBJ1-2 | TRBV5-1 | . | . | CASSLEGTLGAYGYTF | TGCGCCAGCAGCCTGGAGGGGACACTCGGGGCCTATGGCTACACCTTC
TRBJ1-1 | TRBV6-6 | . | . | CASRHTGFLVAEAFF | TGTGCCAGCAGACACACAGGGTTTCTTGTTGCTGAAGCTTTCTTT
TRBJ1-1 | TRBV19 | . | . | CASRAGTLNTEAFF | TGTGCCAGTAGGGCCGGGACACTGAACACTGAAGCTTTCTTT
TRBJ2-7 | TRBV21-1 | . | once | CASVLAGVHEQYF | TGTGCCAGTGTCCTAGCGGGAGTTCACGAGCAGTACTTC
TRBJ2-7 | TRBV7-2 | . | . | CASRDFDEQYF | TGTGCCAGCAGGGACTTTGACGAGCAGTACTTC
TRBJ2-7 | TRBV19 | . | . | CASSRVTGYSYEQYF | TGTGCCAGTAGTAGGGTGACAGGCTACTCCTACGAGCAGTACTTC
TRBJ2-7 | TRBV7-2 | TRBD2 | . | CASSVGTSNTYEQYF | TGTGCCAGCAGCGTAGGGACTAGCAACACCTACGAGCAGTACTTC
TRBJ1-2 | TRBV7-2 | . | . | CASSLEVSGIGGYTF | TGTGCCAGCAGCTTAGAGGTCTCGGGTATCGGCGGCTACACCTTC
TRBJ2-7 | TRBV28 | TRBD2 | . | CASSLLGGGSAWEQYF | TGTGCCAGCAGCCTTCTCGGCGGCGGGAGCGCCTGGGAGCAGTACTTC
TRBJ2-3 | TRBV28 | TRBD2 | . | CASSSSGLAASTDTQYF | TGTGCCAGCAGTTCCTCCGGACTAGCGGCTAGCACAGATACGCAGTATTTT
TRBJ1-5 | TRBV21-1 | . | . | CASSNADRGGQPQHF | TGTGCCAGCAGCAACGCGGACAGGGGGGGTCAGCCCCAGCATTTT
TRBJ1-1 | TRBV6-5 | . | once | CASRSLIMNTEAFF | TGTGCCAGCAGGTCCCTAATCATGAACACTGAAGCTTTCTTT
TRBJ2-1 | TRBV6-1 | . | . | CASKSGTNYNEQFF | TGTGCCAGTAAATCCGGGACAAATTACAATGAGCAGTTCTTC
TRBJ2-2 | TRBV10-3 | TRBD2 | . | CAISQRERGTGELFF | TGTGCCATCTCTCAGCGGGAGAGGGGCACCGGGGAGCTGTTTTTT
TRBJ2-3 | TRBV11-2 | TRBD2 | once | CASSSGTSGTSTDTQYF | TGTGCCAGCAGCTCCGGGACTAGCGGGACCAGCACAGATACGCAGTATTTT
TRBJ2-5 | TRBV28 | TRBD1 | once | CASSTGDETQYF | TGTGCCAGCAGTACAGGGGACGAGACCCAGTACTTC
TRBJ1-2 | TRBV30 | . | . | CAWSVRGPGYTF | TGTGCCTGGAGTGTACGCGGGCCGGGCTACACCTTC